This T cell receptor (beta chain) was sequenced in a study of vaccination and CD4 T cells after COVID-19. About the research overall: Treatment of control cultures consisted of a CEFX pool, an HIV-1 Nef pool, or no peptide.

The germline V gene has CDR1 MNHNS and CDR2 SASEGT. V dropped 6 bases and J dropped 3; count of bases not matched to a gene: 7. This CDR3 is built from 14 residues. The sample's treatment: approximately nine-day PBMC culture with coronavirus spike peptide pools or control peptides (ViraFEST assay). After expanding antigen-specific T cells with peptide pools, ViraFEST sequenced their TCRs. Worth noting for this clonotype: Its specificity is not known.

Sequencing of the DNA from cultured CD4+ T cells was carried out with the Oncomine TCR Beta short-read assay. From the PCR reads, TCRdb called clonotypes with MiXCR, one entry per CDR3 protein. The sample includes 15,000 to 25,000 distinct CDR3 sequences, less than 65% of them seen just once. This chain links TRBV6-1 with TRBJ1-2; TRBD1 aligns across 7 bases. The receptor comes from a human donor who had recovered from COVID-19. Material: CD4+ T cells from blood, cultured in vitro. The CDR3 spells CASRSPGQYYGYTF. CDR3 sequence (DNA): TGTGCCAGCAGATCTCCGGGACAGTACTATGGCTACACCTTC.